This entry describes one TCR beta chain. Its antigen is not known. The sample is drawn from a study of T cell responses to AZD1222 COVID-19 vaccine. For the study at large: Pooling was applied to second doses at about 4 or about 12 weeks. Findings and caveats of the study: Vaccine-associated CD4 TCRs ranged over spike, dominating at 160-218 and 743-854. Only a handful of AZD1222 recipients were seropositive at baseline.

With 3 bases clipped from V and 5 bases from J, the junction kept 4 bases outside the gene matches. Germline CDR1 is KGHSH and CDR2 is LQKENI. The CDR3 is 13 residues long. Some clones are missing from TCRdb's copy, which holds only in-frame ones; the method was immunoSEQ multiplex PCR. The table has 120,000 or so clones, 85% to 90% seen once. The J gene is TRBJ2-7, the V gene TRBV18, with TRBD2 matching 7 bases. The sample here was peripheral blood, taken on day 0 of AZD1222 vaccination. The receptor comes from an adult in good health. The CDR3 nucleotides are TGTGCCAGCTCACCCGGACGGGGGGACGAGCAGTACTTC. Translated, it gives CASSPGRGDEQYF.